This record concerns one TCR beta chain sequence. The V gene's germline CDR1 is LNHNV and CDR2 YYDKDF (reference sequence). CDR3 size: 14 residues. Losses at the gene ends were 6 bases for V and 4 bases for J; bases not matched to a gene: 4. These data are taken from a study of cytotoxic CD8 clonotypes in ibrutinib-treated CLL. In the study overall: Response samples were taken after a median roughly 12 months of treatment, range 6 to 36. There were, on average, about 240,000 productive templates and tens of thousands of productive rearrangements per sample.

Sequencing used immunoSEQ multiplex PCR; TCRdb keeps in-frame clones, though not all of them. The sample contains 35,000 to 40,000 clones, about three quarters of which appear only once. This TCR was sampled from a human donor with chronic lymphocytic leukemia. Sequencing used PBMCs, obtained at disease progression, from a patient treated with ibrutinib. The gene calls are TRBV15 and TRBJ1-3; 9 nucleotides agree with TRBD1. The CDR3: CATSRTGVGNTIYF. The DNA of the CDR3 is TGTGCCACCAGTCGGACAGGGGTAGGAAACACCATATATTTT. The complete variable domain, with remaining parts taken from reference TRBV15 and TRBJ1-3, reads DAMVIQNPRYQVTQFGKPVTLSCSQTLNHNVMYWYQQKSSQAPKLLFHYYDKDFNNEADTPDNFQSRRPNTSFCFLDIRSPGLGDTAMYLCATSRTGVGNTIYFGEGSWLTVV.